This T cell receptor (beta chain) came from a study of Ad26.COV2.S vaccination and SARS-CoV-2 variants. The data were produced by immunoSEQ multiplex PCR, yet TCRdb's version contains in-frame clones alone and is incomplete. The sample lists over 400,000 clones; 80% to 95% were seen once. The CDR3 is made up of 15 amino acids. CDR1 and CDR2 (germline): SGHTA, FQGNSA. V gave up 5 bases and J gave up 2 bases, with 13 bases separating them. Treatment given: roughly 20 received Ad26.COV2.S at low or high dose, single or two shots; roughly five received placebo; per-sample allocation not given. Specimens were obtained on day 63 following the first vaccine or placebo injection.

This sequence joins TRBV7-2 and TRBJ1-3, with D possibly being TRBD1 (6 bases). Sequencing used peripheral blood, obtained in a trial of Ad26.COV2.S vaccine versus placebo. The receptor comes from a person aged 18-65 years who received the Ad26.COV2.S COVID-19 vaccine or a placebo. CDR3 sequence (DNA): TGTGCCAGCAGCGTCCTAGGGGGAACTGGAAACACCATATATTTT. It encodes CASSVLGGTGNTIYF.